Listed below are T cell receptor beta chains from one sample, sequenced in a study of blood T cell repertoires in COVID-19. TCRdb's table, derived via immunoSEQ multiplex PCR, lists solely in-frame clones and lacks some. The table has about 300,000 clones, roughly 89% seen once. Sequenced input: PBMCs or T cells enriched from blood (not recorded which). The receptors here all came from a woman aged 45-65 years who had been exposed to COVID-19. The CDR3 runs from the conserved cysteine through the conserved F or W. Fields, in order: clone size, D gene, CDR3 length, J gene, V gene, CDR3 protein, CDR3 DNA. The D gene is left open where the match is weak. Some rows have no size entry. The others give once, few or many, or a class for an expanded clone.

size: .
D: TRBD1
length: 17
J: TRBJ1-5
V: TRBV5-4
CDR3: CASSLDVTGGGNQPQHF
DNA: TGTGCCAGCAGCTTGGACGTGACAGGGGGTGGGAATCAGCCCCAGCATTTT

size: .
D: TRBD2
length: 16
J: TRBJ2-7
V: TRBV15
CDR3: CATSRDAGERFHEQYF
DNA: TGTGCCACCAGCAGAGATGCGGGGGAAAGGTTCCACGAGCAGTACTTC

size: .
D: .
length: 13
J: TRBJ1-1
V: TRBV2
CDR3: CASSASRGSEAFF
DNA: TGTGCCAGCAGTGCCAGCAGGGGCTCTGAAGCTTTCTTT

size: .
D: .
length: 13
J: TRBJ1-4
V: TRBV5-1
CDR3: CASSWSPGEKLFF
DNA: TGCGCCAGCAGCTGGAGCCCGGGGGAAAAACTGTTTTTT

size: few
D: .
length: 12
J: TRBJ2-1
V: TRBV12-3/TRBV12-4
CDR3: CASSFRGEGWFF
DNA: TGTGCCAGCAGTTTCCGCGGGGAAGGGTGGTTCTTC

size: .
D: .
length: 14
J: TRBJ2-3
V: TRBV5-6
CDR3: CASSADSLTYTQYF
DNA: TGTGCCAGCAGTGCTGACAGTCTGACTTATACGCAGTATTTT

size: .
D: TRBD1
length: 16
J: TRBJ2-2
V: TRBV5-1
CDR3: CASSLEGTVSTGELFF
DNA: TGCGCCAGCAGCTTGGAAGGGACAGTGTCCACCGGGGAGCTGTTTTTT

size: .
D: TRBD1
length: 14
J: TRBJ2-7
V: TRBV29-1
CDR3: CSVGVGTGGYEQYF
DNA: TGCAGCGTTGGAGTAGGGACAGGGGGCTACGAGCAGTACTTC

size: .
D: .
length: 16
J: TRBJ1-3
V: TRBV27
CDR3: CASPRGGRGSGNTIYF
DNA: TGTGCCAGCCCCCGGGGAGGCCGCGGCTCAGGAAACACCATATATTTT

size: .
D: TRBD1
length: 14
J: TRBJ1-6
V: TRBV6-5
CDR3: CASSSQGDNSPLHF
DNA: TGTGCCAGCAGTTCTCAGGGGGATAATTCACCCCTCCACTTT

size: .
D: TRBD2
length: 15
J: TRBJ2-2
V: TRBV5-4
CDR3: CASSLAGGLAGELFF
DNA: TGTGCCAGCAGCTTGGCCGGGGGGTTGGCCGGGGAGCTGTTTTTT

size: .
D: TRBD1
length: 14
J: TRBJ1-2
V: TRBV12-5
CDR3: CASGLGTGIRGYTF
DNA: TGTGCTAGTGGTTTAGGGACAGGTATTAGGGGCTACACCTTC

size: .
D: TRBD1
length: 14
J: TRBJ1-2
V: TRBV6-5
CDR3: CASRRQGESYGYTF
DNA: TGTGCCAGCAGACGACAGGGGGAGAGCTATGGCTACACCTTC

size: .
D: .
length: 13
J: TRBJ2-7
V: TRBV19
CDR3: CASSISSAYEQYF
DNA: TGTGCCAGTAGTATATCCTCAGCCTACGAGCAGTACTTC

size: .
D: TRBD1
length: 14
J: TRBJ1-3
V: TRBV3-1/TRBV3-2
CDR3: CASSSTGAGNTIYF
DNA: TGTGCCAGCAGCTCCACAGGGGCTGGAAACACCATATATTTT

size: .
D: .
length: 16
J: TRBJ1-6
V: TRBV7-8
CDR3: CASSLEGGAYNSPLHF
DNA: TGTGCCAGCAGCTTAGAGGGAGGCGCCTATAATTCACCCCTCCACTTT

size: .
D: TRBD1
length: 13
J: TRBJ1-1
V: TRBV19
CDR3: CAAEGTGNTEAFF
DNA: TGTGCCGCTGAAGGGACAGGGAACACTGAAGCTTTCTTT

size: .
D: .
length: 14
J: TRBJ1-6
V: TRBV3-1/TRBV3-2
CDR3: CASRLTTGSSPLHF
DNA: TGTGCCAGCAGACTGACTACAGGGAGTTCACCCCTCCACTTT

size: .
D: .
length: 14
J: TRBJ2-2
V: TRBV2
CDR3: CASTGGANTGELFF
DNA: TGTGCCAGCACGGGGGGCGCGAACACCGGGGAGCTGTTTTTT

size: .
D: TRBD1
length: 15
J: TRBJ1-5
V: TRBV28
CDR3: CASRSGTGKNQPQHF
DNA: TGTGCCAGCAGGTCGGGGACAGGGAAAAATCAGCCCCAGCATTTT

size: .
D: .
length: 12
J: TRBJ1-1
V: TRBV10-3
CDR3: CAAAAGWSEAFF
DNA: TGTGCTGCAGCGGCAGGCTGGAGTGAAGCTTTCTTT

size: .
D: TRBD1
length: 15
J: TRBJ1-2
V: TRBV11-2
CDR3: CASSSLQGAEGGYTF
DNA: TGTGCCAGCAGCAGCTTACAGGGGGCGGAAGGTGGCTACACCTTC

size: .
D: .
length: 15
J: TRBJ2-3
V: TRBV11-2
CDR3: CASSLSMGAKDTQYF
DNA: TGTGCCAGCAGCTTAAGTATGGGGGCGAAAGATACGCAGTATTTT

size: .
D: .
length: 15
J: TRBJ2-2
V: TRBV7-9
CDR3: CASSLDGRGAGELFF
DNA: TGTGCCAGCAGCTTAGACGGCAGGGGGGCCGGGGAGCTGTTTTTT

size: once
D: TRBD1
length: 12
J: TRBJ1-2
V: TRBV5-1
CDR3: CASSEGQNPYTF
DNA: TGCGCCAGCAGCGAGGGACAGAACCCCTACACCTTC

size: .
D: .
length: 14
J: TRBJ1-2
V: TRBV2
CDR3: CASSESLANYGYTF
DNA: TGTGCCAGCAGTGAATCGTTAGCTAACTATGGCTACACCTTC

size: .
D: TRBD1
length: 17
J: TRBJ2-7
V: TRBV13
CDR3: CASSLDTRQGGRYEQYF
DNA: TGTGCCAGCAGCTTAGACACAAGACAGGGTGGCCGGTACGAGCAGTACTTC

size: .
D: .
length: 15
J: TRBJ1-4
V: TRBV4-1
CDR3: CASSPTAERNEKLFF
DNA: TGCGCCAGCAGCCCGACAGCAGAACGTAATGAAAAACTGTTTTTT

size: .
D: TRBD1
length: 15
J: TRBJ1-2
V: TRBV3-1/TRBV3-2
CDR3: CASSHPQGAIYGYTF
DNA: TGTGCCAGCAGCCATCCACAGGGGGCGATTTATGGCTACACCTTC

size: .
D: TRBD1
length: 17
J: TRBJ1-6
V: TRBV7-2
CDR3: CASSLVGQGSYNSPLHF
DNA: TGTGCCAGCAGCTTAGTTGGACAGGGCTCCTATAATTCACCCCTCCACTTT

size: .
D: .
length: 15
J: TRBJ2-5
V: TRBV18
CDR3: CASSPPNSEGETQYF
DNA: TGTGCCAGCTCACCACCCAATAGCGAAGGCGAGACCCAGTACTTC

size: .
D: TRBD1
length: 15
J: TRBJ2-2
V: TRBV4-2
CDR3: CASSQRTGHTGELFF
DNA: TGTGCCAGCAGCCAAAGGACAGGTCACACCGGGGAGCTGTTTTTT

size: .
D: TRBD1
length: 14
J: TRBJ1-2
V: TRBV7-8
CDR3: CASSTGQGGYGYTF
DNA: TGTGCCAGCAGCACCGGACAGGGAGGCTATGGCTACACCTTC

size: .
D: TRBD1
length: 14
J: TRBJ1-1
V: TRBV18
CDR3: CASSPDRGTTEAFF
DNA: TGTGCCAGCTCTCCGGACAGGGGAACGACTGAAGCTTTCTTT

size: .
D: .
length: 14
J: TRBJ1-1
V: TRBV3-1/TRBV3-2
CDR3: CASSPRRGNTEAFF
DNA: TGTGCCAGCAGCCCCCGGCGGGGGAACACTGAAGCTTTCTTT

size: .
D: .
length: 13
J: TRBJ1-2
V: TRBV12-3/TRBV12-4
CDR3: CASSLTGSGGYTF
DNA: TGTGCCAGCAGTCTTACAGGGAGCGGTGGCTACACCTTC